This entry features one TCR beta chain sequence. This CDR3 has 13 residues. Germline CDR1 is SQVTM and CDR2 is ANQGSEA. Trimming pared 6 bases from V and 1 base from J, leaving 11 bases between. This record comes from a study of T cell responses to AZD1222 COVID-19 vaccine. The repertoire was sequenced with immunoSEQ multiplex PCR; TCRdb's copy has only in-frame clones and lacks some. The table records approximately 99,000 clones, around 84% of them present only once. The receptor's source is an adult in good health. The rearrangement joins TRBV29-1 to TRBJ2-3; D not certain. This specimen consisted of peripheral blood, obtained on day 0 of AZD1222 vaccination. CDR3 amino acids: CSVGSGGTDTQYF. The CDR3 bases are TGCAGCGTAGGTTCCGGCGGCACAGATACGCAGTATTTT.